The clone carrying this TCR beta chain was picked up a small number of times. The antigen remains unidentified. This entry comes from a study of cytomegalovirus exposure and HLA in healthy donors. Overall study findings and caveats: The authors judged a highly shared variant cluster likely a sequencing artifact.

V lost 1 base and J lost 4; bases outside the gene matches: 8. CDR1 LNHDA and CDR2 SQIVND come from the germline V gene (reference sequence). The CDR3 length is 17 residues. PCR primers comprised 60 Vbeta and 13 Jbeta primers. In the source study's methods: Some 11 million of the 80 million or so unique TCR beta chains counted in a later analysis were shared. Libraries were prepared by immunoSEQ multiplex PCR; TCRdb keeps only in-frame clonotypes and omits some of them. The DNA gave D and trimming, while V, J and clone size come from that table. Of roughly 200,000 clones listed, 65% to 90% are singletons.

V usage is TRBV19 and J usage is TRBJ2-5, with TRBD2 matching over 11 bases. This TCR came from a woman in her 30s in good health and CMV-seronegative. Sequences were obtained from PBMCs. Here the CDR3 reads CASSIGASGRRGETQYF. CDR3 nucleotides: TGTGCCAGTAGTATAGGGGCTAGCGGGAGGAGAGGAGAGACCCAGTACTTC.